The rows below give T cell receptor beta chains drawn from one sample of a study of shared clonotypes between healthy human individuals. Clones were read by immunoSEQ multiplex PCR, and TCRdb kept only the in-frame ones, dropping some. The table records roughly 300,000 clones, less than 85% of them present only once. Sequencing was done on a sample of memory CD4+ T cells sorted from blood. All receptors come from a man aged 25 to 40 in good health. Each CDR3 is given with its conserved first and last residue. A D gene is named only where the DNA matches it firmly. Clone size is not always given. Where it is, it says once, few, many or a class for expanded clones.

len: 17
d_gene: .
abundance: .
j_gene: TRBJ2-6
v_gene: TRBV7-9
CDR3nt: TGTGCCAGCAGCTTAGAACTACGGGGGACTGGGGCCAACGTCCTGACTTTC
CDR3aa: CASSLELRGTGANVLTF

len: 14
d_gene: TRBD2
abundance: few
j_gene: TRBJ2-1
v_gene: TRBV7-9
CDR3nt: TGTGCCAGCAGCTTACTAGCGGGAGGCCAAGAGCAGTTCTTC
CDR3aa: CASSLLAGGQEQFF

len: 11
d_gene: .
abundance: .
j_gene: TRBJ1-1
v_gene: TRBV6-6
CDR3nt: TGTGCCAGCAGAAATACACTAGGAACTTTCTTT
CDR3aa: CASRNTLGTFF

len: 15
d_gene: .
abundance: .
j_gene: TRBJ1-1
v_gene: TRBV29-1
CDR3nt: TGCAGCGCGGCTGGGGGATGGGGCATGAACACTGAAGCTTTCTTT
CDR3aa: CSAAGGWGMNTEAFF

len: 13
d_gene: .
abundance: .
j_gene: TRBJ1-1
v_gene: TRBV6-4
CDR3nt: TGTGCCAGCAGTCGAGGGCTCAACACTGAAGCTTTCTTT
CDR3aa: CASSRGLNTEAFF

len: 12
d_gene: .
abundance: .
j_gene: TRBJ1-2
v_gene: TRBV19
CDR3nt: TGTGCCAGTACTGCTACGAGAGGAGGCTACACCTTC
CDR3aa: CASTATRGGYTF

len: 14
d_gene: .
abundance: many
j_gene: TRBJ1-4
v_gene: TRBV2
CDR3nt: TGTGCCAGCGGAGGGGGAGGAGGTAATGAAAAACTGTTTTTT
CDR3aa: CASGGGGGNEKLFF

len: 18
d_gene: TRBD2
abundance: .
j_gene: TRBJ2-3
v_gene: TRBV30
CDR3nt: TGTGCCTGGAGTTCCGGACTAGCGGGATTGAGGGGGACAGATACGCAGTATTTT
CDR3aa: CAWSSGLAGLRGTDTQYF

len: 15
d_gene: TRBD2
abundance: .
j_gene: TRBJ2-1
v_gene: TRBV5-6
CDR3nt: TGTGCCAGCAGCTCCGCGGGGGGAGGAAACAATGAGCAGTTCTTC
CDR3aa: CASSSAGGGNNEQFF

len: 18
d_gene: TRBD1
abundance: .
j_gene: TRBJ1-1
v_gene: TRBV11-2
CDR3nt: TGTGCCAGCAGCCCAGAGCTGGGACAGACCTCAATGAACACTGAAGCTTTCTTT
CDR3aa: CASSPELGQTSMNTEAFF

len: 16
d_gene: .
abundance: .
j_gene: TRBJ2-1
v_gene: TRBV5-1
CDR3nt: TGCGCCAGCAGCTTTTTATCACAGGGCTCCTACAATGAGCAGTTCTTC
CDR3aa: CASSFLSQGSYNEQFF

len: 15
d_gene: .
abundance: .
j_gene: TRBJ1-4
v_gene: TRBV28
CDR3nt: TGTGCCAGCTGCCCACAAAGGGGCGTAGGAGAAAAACTGTTTTTT
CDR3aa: CASCPQRGVGEKLFF

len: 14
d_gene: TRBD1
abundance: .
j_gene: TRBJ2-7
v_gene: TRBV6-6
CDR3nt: TGTGCCAGCAACCCTCGGGACAGTACCTACGAGCAGTACTTC
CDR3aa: CASNPRDSTYEQYF

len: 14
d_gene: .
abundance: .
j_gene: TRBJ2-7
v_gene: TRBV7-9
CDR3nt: TGTGCCAGCAGCTTCGGCTCGACCACCGGCGAGCAGTACTTC
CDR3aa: CASSFGSTTGEQYF

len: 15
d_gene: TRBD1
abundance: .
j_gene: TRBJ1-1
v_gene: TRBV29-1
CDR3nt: TGCAGCGTTTTCGGACAGGTACGGATCGGCACTGAAGCTTTCTTT
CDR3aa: CSVFGQVRIGTEAFF

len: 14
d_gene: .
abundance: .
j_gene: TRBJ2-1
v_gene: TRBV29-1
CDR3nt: TGCAGCGTTGGGCTCCAGGGCGCCTACAATGAGCAGTTCTTC
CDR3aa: CSVGLQGAYNEQFF

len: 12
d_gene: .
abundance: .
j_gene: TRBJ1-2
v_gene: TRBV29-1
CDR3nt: TGCAGCGTTGAACAGGAGGTCTATGGCTACACCTTC
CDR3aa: CSVEQEVYGYTF

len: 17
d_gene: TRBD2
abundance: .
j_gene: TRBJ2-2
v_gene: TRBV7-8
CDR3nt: TGTGCCAGCAGCTTAAAACCGGCGGGAGCTGACACCGGGGAGCTGTTTTTT
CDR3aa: CASSLKPAGADTGELFF

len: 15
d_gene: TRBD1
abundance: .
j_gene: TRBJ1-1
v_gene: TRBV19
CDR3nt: TGTGCCAGTAGCCCTCAGGGACAGGGTCTGGCTGAAGCTTTCTTT
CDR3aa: CASSPQGQGLAEAFF

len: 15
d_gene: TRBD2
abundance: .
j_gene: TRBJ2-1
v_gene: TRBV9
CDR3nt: TGTGCCAGCAGCCGGGGTCTAGCGGGAGCTGGTGAGCAGTTCTTC
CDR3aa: CASSRGLAGAGEQFF

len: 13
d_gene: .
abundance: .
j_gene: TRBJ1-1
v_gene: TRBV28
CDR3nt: TGTGCCAGCAGAATCGACGGGTACACTGAAGCTTTCTTT
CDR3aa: CASRIDGYTEAFF

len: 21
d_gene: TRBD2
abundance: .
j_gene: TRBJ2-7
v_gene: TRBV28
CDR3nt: TGTGCCAGCATCCCGGGACTAGTAGCCTACTGGGGCCCGGCCAACACCTACGAGCAGTACTTC
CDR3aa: CASIPGLVAYWGPANTYEQYF

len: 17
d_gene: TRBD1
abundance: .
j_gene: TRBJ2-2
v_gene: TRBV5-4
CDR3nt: TGTGCCAGCAGCTTGCGGACAGGGAGTCGTCTTATCGGGGAGCTGTTTTTT
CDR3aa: CASSLRTGSRLIGELFF

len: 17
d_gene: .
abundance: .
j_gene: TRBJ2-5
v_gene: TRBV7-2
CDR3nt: TGTGCCAGCAGCTTTGGTCGACAGTCTGCATACCAAGAGACCCAGTACTTC
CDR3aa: CASSFGRQSAYQETQYF

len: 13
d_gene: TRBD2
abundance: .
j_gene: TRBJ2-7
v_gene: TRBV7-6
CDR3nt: TGTGCCAGCAGCTCGGGGACTAACTACGGGCAGTACTTC
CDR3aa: CASSSGTNYGQYF

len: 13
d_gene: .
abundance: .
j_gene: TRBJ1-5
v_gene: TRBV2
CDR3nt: TGTGCCAGCAAAGAGGGGGGGAGTCAGCCCCAGCATTTT
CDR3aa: CASKEGGSQPQHF

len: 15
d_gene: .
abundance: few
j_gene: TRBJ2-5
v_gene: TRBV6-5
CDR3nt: TGTGCCAGCAGTTACACCGCCGGGGGCCAGGCGACCCAGTACTTC
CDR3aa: CASSYTAGGQATQYF

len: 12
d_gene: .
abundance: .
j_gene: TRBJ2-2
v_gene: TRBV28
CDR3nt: TGTGCCAGCAGAACGGGGACCGGGGAGCTGTTTTTT
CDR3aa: CASRTGTGELFF

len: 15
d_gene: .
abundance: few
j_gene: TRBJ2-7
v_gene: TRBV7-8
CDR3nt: TGTGCCAGCAGCCATCGCAGGGTAGTATCCTACGAGCAGTACTTC
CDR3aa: CASSHRRVVSYEQYF

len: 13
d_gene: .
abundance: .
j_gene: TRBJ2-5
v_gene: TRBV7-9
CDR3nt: TGTGCCAGCAGCTTCGGAAGCCAAGAGACCCAGTACTTC
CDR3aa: CASSFGSQETQYF

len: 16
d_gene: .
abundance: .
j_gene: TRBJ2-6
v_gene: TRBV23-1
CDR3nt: TGCGCCAGCAACAGGAGGGTTCTGGCTGGGGCCAACGTCCTGACTTTC
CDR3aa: CASNRRVLAGANVLTF

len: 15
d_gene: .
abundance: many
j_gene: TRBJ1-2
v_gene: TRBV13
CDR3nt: TGTGCCAGCAGCTTAGTTCGGGAAGTCTCGGATGGCTACACCTTC
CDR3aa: CASSLVREVSDGYTF

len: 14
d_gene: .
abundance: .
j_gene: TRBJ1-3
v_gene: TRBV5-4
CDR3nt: TGTGCCAGCAGCTTAGGTCTTCGAGGAAACACCATATATTTT
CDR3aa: CASSLGLRGNTIYF

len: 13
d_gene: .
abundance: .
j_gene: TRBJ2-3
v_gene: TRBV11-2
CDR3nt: TGTGCCAGCAGCGTGCTGGGGTTCGATACGCAGTATTTT
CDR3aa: CASSVLGFDTQYF

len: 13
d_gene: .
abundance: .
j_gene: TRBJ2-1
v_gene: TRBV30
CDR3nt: TGTGCCTGGAGTGTAGTGCGGAGCAATGAGCAGTTCTTC
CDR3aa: CAWSVVRSNEQFF

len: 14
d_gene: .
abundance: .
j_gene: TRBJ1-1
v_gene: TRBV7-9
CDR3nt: TGTGCCAGCAGCCCAGGGACGGAGAACACTGAAGCTTTCTTT
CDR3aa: CASSPGTENTEAFF

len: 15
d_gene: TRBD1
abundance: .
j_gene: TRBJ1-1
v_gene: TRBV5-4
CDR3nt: TGTGCCAGCAGCTTGGATCGACAGGGCGGCACTGAAGCTTTCTTT
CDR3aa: CASSLDRQGGTEAFF

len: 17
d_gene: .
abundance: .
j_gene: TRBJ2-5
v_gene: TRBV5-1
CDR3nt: TGCGCCAGCAGCTCTACACCACGGAAGAGGGCCCAAGAGACCCAGTACTTC
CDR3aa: CASSSTPRKRAQETQYF

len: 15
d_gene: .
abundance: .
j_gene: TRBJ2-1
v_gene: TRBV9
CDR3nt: TGTGCCAGCAGCGAGAGACCGGACAAGTACAATGAGCAGTTCTTC
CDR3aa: CASSERPDKYNEQFF

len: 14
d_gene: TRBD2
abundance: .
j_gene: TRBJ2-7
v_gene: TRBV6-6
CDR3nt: TGTGCCAGCAGTTACTCGAAACTAGCGGGGCAGCAGTACTTC
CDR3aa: CASSYSKLAGQQYF

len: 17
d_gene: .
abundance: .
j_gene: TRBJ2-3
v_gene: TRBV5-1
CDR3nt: TGCGCCAGCAAGTTTGAAGGGAGCGCGGAAGGCACAGATACGCAGTATTTT
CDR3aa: CASKFEGSAEGTDTQYF

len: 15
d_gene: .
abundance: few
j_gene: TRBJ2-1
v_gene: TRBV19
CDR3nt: TGTGCCAGTAGTACGAGGCTATCCGCCCTCTATGAGCAGTTCTTC
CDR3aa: CASSTRLSALYEQFF

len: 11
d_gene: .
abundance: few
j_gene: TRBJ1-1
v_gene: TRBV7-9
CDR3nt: TGTGCCAGCAGCCTGAACACTGAAGCTTTCTTT
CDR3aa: CASSLNTEAFF

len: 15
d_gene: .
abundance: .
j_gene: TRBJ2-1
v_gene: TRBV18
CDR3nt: TGTGCCAGCTCACTACTAGCAGGGTCCTACAATGAGCAGTTCTTC
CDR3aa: CASSLLAGSYNEQFF

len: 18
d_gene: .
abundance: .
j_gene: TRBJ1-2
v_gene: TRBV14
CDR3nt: TGTGCCAGCAGCCAAGAAGCCGGGGACACCCTATTCAACTATGGCTACACCTTC
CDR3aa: CASSQEAGDTLFNYGYTF

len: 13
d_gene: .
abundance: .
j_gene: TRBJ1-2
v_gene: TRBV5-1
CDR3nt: TGCGCCAGCAGCTTGAGGTCAGGGCATGGCTACACCTTC
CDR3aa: CASSLRSGHGYTF

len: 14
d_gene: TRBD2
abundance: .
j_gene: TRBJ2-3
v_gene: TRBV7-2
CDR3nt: TGTGCCAGCAGAGGACTAGCGGGAGGACGCACGCAGTATTTT
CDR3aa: CASRGLAGGRTQYF

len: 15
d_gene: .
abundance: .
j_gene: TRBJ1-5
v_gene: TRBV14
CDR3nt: TGTGCCAGCAGCCTCACAGGAGATCCCAATCAGCCCCAGCATTTT
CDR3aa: CASSLTGDPNQPQHF

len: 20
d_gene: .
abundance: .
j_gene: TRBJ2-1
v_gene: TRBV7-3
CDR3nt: TGTGCCAGCAGCCCCCAGGCGGTGCAAGCCCGACGGGCCCATTACAATGAGCAGTTCTTC
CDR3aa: CASSPQAVQARRAHYNEQFF

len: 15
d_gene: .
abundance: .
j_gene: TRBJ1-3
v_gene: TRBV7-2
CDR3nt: TGTGCCAGCAGCTTAAGGGGACAACCTGGAAACACCATATATTTT
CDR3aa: CASSLRGQPGNTIYF

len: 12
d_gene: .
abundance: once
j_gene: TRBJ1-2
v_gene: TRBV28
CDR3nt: TGTGCCAGCAAAAACAGTGCGGGGGGCTACACCTTC
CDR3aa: CASKNSAGGYTF

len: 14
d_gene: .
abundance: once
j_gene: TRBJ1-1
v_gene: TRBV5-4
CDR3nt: TGTGCCAGCAGCCCCGGACCGATGAACACTGAAGCTTTCTTT
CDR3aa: CASSPGPMNTEAFF

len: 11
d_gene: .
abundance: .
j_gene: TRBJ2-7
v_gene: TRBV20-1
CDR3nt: TGCAGTGCTAGAGTCGTGTACGAGCAGTACTTC
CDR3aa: CSARVVYEQYF